These 18 T cell receptor beta chains originate from one sample sequenced in a study of identifying expanded T cells in peripheral blood. TCRdb's table, derived via immunoSEQ multiplex PCR, lists solely in-frame clones and lacks some. The sample contains fewer than 55,000 clones, approximately 82% of which appear only once. Material: blood. All receptors derive from a person aged 18 to 69 in good health.

The chain's CDR3 is CASSQDLGTSGPLEQYF. CDR3 DNA: TGCGCCAGCAGCCAAGATTTGGGGACTAGCGGCCCTCTGGAGCAGTACTTC. This chain links TRBV4-3 with TRBJ2-7, with 11 bases fitting TRBD2. Germline CDR1 reads LGHNA; CDR2 reads YSLEER. This CDR3 is 17 amino acids long. The trim removed 0 bases at V and 7 bases at J, leaving 11 bases unmatched.

This clone was counted once. V and J are TRBV15 and TRBJ2-1, with no clear D. Germline assignment: CDR1 LNHNV and CDR2 YYDKDF (reference sequence). Trimming left V 6 bases short and J 6 bases short, with 18 bases between. CDR3 length: 15 residues. CDR3 in DNA: TGTGCCACCAGAAGCAGAACTCTTTTTGGCAATGAGCAGTTCTTC. Protein sequence: CATRSRTLFGNEQFF. Together with reference TRBV15 and TRBJ2-1, the CDR3 gives the full variable domain: DAMVIQNPRYQVTQFGKPVTLSCSQTLNHNVMYWYQQKSSQAPKLLFHYYDKDFNNEADTPDNFQSRRPNTSFCFLDIRSPGLGDTAMYLCATRSRTLFGNEQFFGPGTRLTVL.

J is TRBJ2-7 and V is TRBV18; D is ambiguous. CDR3 length equals 13 residues. With 2 bases removed from V and 0 bases from J, the gap between germline ends came to 5 bases. Germline loops: CDR1 KGHSH, CDR2 LQKENI. CDR3: CASSPEVSYEQYF. CDR3 DNA sequence: TGTGCCAGCTCACCAGAAGTCTCCTACGAGCAGTACTTC. The variable domain in full, with the rest retrieved from reference TRBV18 and TRBJ2-7, is NAGVMQNPRHLVRRRGQEARLRCSPMKGHSHVYWYRQLPEEGLKFMVYLQKENIIDESGMPKERFSAEFPKEGPSILRIQQVVRGDSAAYFCASSPEVSYEQYFGPGTRLTVT.

The J gene is TRBJ1-1, the V gene TRBV10-3, with a possible D match to TRBD1 (6 bases). The germline V gene has CDR1 ENHRY and CDR2 SYGVKD. Trimming shortened V by 1 base and J by 5 bases, and 11 bases separated the two germline ends. The CDR3 consists of 14 residues. CDR3 coding DNA: TGTGCCATCAGTGAGTGGGGCGGGACAACTGAAGCTTTCTTT. As protein: CAISEWGGTTEAFF.

CDR3: CASTQGLAGAGETQYF. DNA of the CDR3: TGCGCCAGCACCCAGGGCCTAGCGGGGGCTGGGGAGACCCAGTACTTC. V gene TRBV5-1 combines with J gene TRBJ2-5; 10 bases match TRBD2. CDR3 length: 16 amino acids. The germline gives CDR1 SGHRS, CDR2 YFSETQ. The V and J ends lost 6 bases and 5 bases, in that order; junction bases with no gene match: 13.

This clone was seen a handful of times. The chain couples TRBV6-1 to TRBJ2-3; either TRBD1 or TRBD2 may supply D (6 bases each). The germline V gene has CDR1 MNHNS and CDR2 SASEGT. This CDR3 region has 15 residues. V gave up 6 bases and J gave up 4 bases, with 17 bases separating them. The CDR3 DNA is TGTGCCAGCAGAGACTCTAAGGGGGGCGCAGATACGCAGTATTTT. It encodes CASRDSKGGADTQYF.

This rearrangement joins TRBV14 to TRBJ2-7, with unresolved D. Trimming took off 4 bases at V and 7 bases at J, with 14 bases between the two ends. This CDR3 contains 13 residues. Germline V gene lookup returns CDR1 SGHDN and CDR2 FVKESK. CDR3 protein: CASSPTMHGEQYF. In nucleotides, the CDR3 is TGTGCCAGCAGCCCCACTATGCATGGAGAGCAGTACTTC.

The chain couples TRBV5-1 to TRBJ1-1; D remains ambiguous. In germline, CDR1 is SGHRS, CDR2 YFSETQ. V was clipped by 6 bases and J by 1 base, with 16 bases between them. The CDR3 extends over 15 amino acids. The CDR3 protein is CASKILAGKNTEAFF. Here the CDR3 DNA reads TGCGCCAGCAAAATCCTGGCCGGAAAGAACACTGAAGCTTTCTTT.

V gene TRBV9 combines with J gene TRBJ2-2; D possibly corresponds to TRBD1 (5 bases). V lost 0 bases, J lost 5 bases, and 11 bases lay in between. This CDR3 region has 15 residues. Germline V gives CDR1 SGDLS, CDR2 YYNGEE. In DNA, the CDR3 is TGTGCCAGCAGCGTAGCCCCAGGGCAAACCGGGGAGCTGTTTTTT. This translates into CASSVAPGQTGELFF.

The chain carries TRBV6-1 and TRBJ1-6; D is possibly TRBD1 (6 bases). V lost 6 bases and J 7 bases, leaving 16 bases between the germline ends. Germline lookup yields CDR1 MNHNS and CDR2 SASEGT. The CDR3 sequence is 15 residues long. The DNA for the CDR3 is TGTGCCAGCAGCCGCTCGGGACAAAACAATTCACCCCTCCACTTT. This translates into CASSRSGQNNSPLHF.

CDR3: CASSNQGANSPLHF. In DNA, the CDR3 is TGTGCCAGCAGTAATCAGGGGGCTAATTCACCCCTCCACTTT. The chain is built from TRBV5-4 and TRBJ1-6; 8 positions match TRBD1. Per the germline V gene, CDR1 is SGHNT and CDR2 is YYREEE (reference sequence). With V trimmed by 5 bases and J by 6 bases, 4 bases remained unmatched. The CDR3 totals 14 residues.

The genes are TRBV11-3 and TRBJ2-7; 7 bases agree with TRBD2. Germline CDR1 SGHNT, CDR2 YENEEA. CDR3 length equals 19 residues. V trimming: 4 bases; J trimming: 5 bases; junction bases outside the gene matches: 23. The CDR3 coding sequence is TGTGCCAGCAGCTCGAGGGGAGGGTTTGCACTCGGCGCCCGCCACGAGCAGTACTTC. Its protein product is CASSSRGGFALGARHEQYF.

This sequence joins TRBV4-1 and TRBJ1-3, with D unclear. V lost 4 bases, J lost 2 bases, and 6 bases lay in between. The V gene's germline CDR1 is MGHRA and CDR2 YSYEKL. CDR3 length equals 13 residues. Here the CDR3 reads CASSLDPGNTIYF. DNA of the CDR3: TGCGCCAGCAGCCTCGACCCTGGAAACACCATATATTTT.

Only a few counts were recorded for this clone. The rearrangement joins TRBV2 to TRBJ2-7, with D tentatively TRBD2 (6 bases). The V and J ends lost 5 bases and 4 bases respectively, with 9 bases between them. The CDR3 is 12 residues long. Germline CDR1 reads SNHLY; CDR2 reads FYNNEI. The CDR3 sequence is CASSREAYEQYV. CDR3 nucleotides: TGTGCCAGCAGTAGGGAGGCGTACGAGCAGTACGTC.

The table lists this clone with a count of one. V usage is TRBV27 and J usage is TRBJ2-3; 7 positions match TRBD1. V lost 3 bases, J lost 1 base, and 7 bases stayed unmatched. In germline, CDR1 is MNHEY, CDR2 SMNVEV (reference sequence). The CDR3 has 16 amino acids. The CDR3 DNA reads as TGTGCCAGCAGTTTTGTTGGACAGGTTGGCACAGATACGCAGTATTTT. It translates to CASSFVGQVGTDTQYF.

V is TRBV4-1 and J is TRBJ1-3; D not resolved. Trimming shortened V by 1 base and J by 3 bases, and 7 bases separated the two germline ends. Germline assignment: CDR1 MGHRA and CDR2 YSYEKL. The CDR3 contains 14 residues. CDR3 nucleotide sequence: TGCGCCAGCAGCCAAGGACCAAGTGGAAACACCATATATTTT. Translating it yields CASSQGPSGNTIYF.

A few counts support this clone. The chain carries TRBV5-6 and TRBJ1-3, with D hard to call. The CDR3 spans 16 residues. V gave up 4 bases and J gave up 0 bases, with 14 bases separating them. Germline V gene data show CDR1 as SGHDT and CDR2 as YYEEEE. The chain's CDR3 is CASSRSDIFSGNTIYF. DNA of the CDR3: TGTGCCAGCAGCAGATCAGACATCTTCTCTGGAAACACCATATATTTT.

CDR3 amino acids: CASSDFSAGASSYEQYF. The CDR3 nucleotides are TGTGCCAGCAGTGATTTTTCGGCGGGGGCGAGCTCCTACGAGCAGTACTTC. The chain joins TRBV6-1 to TRBJ2-7; possible D gene TRBD2, 7 bases. The CDR3 length is 17 residues. V was cut by 3 bases and J by 0 bases, with 18 bases left in between. Germline V gives CDR1 MNHNS, CDR2 SASEGT.